A selection of T cell receptor beta chains follows, all from one sample in a study of blood T cell repertoires in COVID-19. The assay was immunoSEQ multiplex PCR, and TCRdb's table has in-frame clones only and misses some. The table includes approximately 300,000 clones, more than 75% detected once. What was sequenced was PBMCs or T cells enriched from blood (not recorded which). The receptors were sampled from a man aged 25 to 45 who had recovered from COVID-19. Each CDR3 is given with its conserved first and last residue. D genes are given only for firm matches.

TRBJ1-2	TRBD1	TRBV14	CASSQTPSGTGGGGYTF
TRBJ1-4	-	TRBV5-8	CASSFWGRLETNEKLFF
TRBJ2-2	-	TRBV5-1	CASSLVGVLNTGELFF
TRBJ1-4	TRBD1	TRBV5-6	CASSLGRGLTNEKLFF
TRBJ2-5	-	TRBV27	CASRRGDSQETQYF
TRBJ2-7	TRBD1	TRBV28	CASSLSTGKEQYF
TRBJ1-1	-	TRBV6-2/TRBV6-3	CASSYDRITMNTEAFF
TRBJ2-7	-	TRBV6-5	CASSYKLQGFYGQYF
TRBJ1-4	-	TRBV10-3	CAISEGQGGEKLFF
TRBJ2-7	-	TRBV11-3	CASSFGQGNYEQYF
TRBJ2-1	-	TRBV15	CATEGLQGYNEQFF
TRBJ1-4	-	TRBV5-5	CASSFRIGATNEKLFF
TRBJ1-2	-	TRBV6-5	CASKTGPLYGYTF
TRBJ1-3	TRBD1	TRBV28	CASSFLGQLHSGNTIYF
TRBJ2-7	-	TRBV3-1/TRBV3-2	CASSQTASEQYEQYF
TRBJ2-1	-	TRBV15	CATSRPPSRNEQFF
TRBJ1-2	-	TRBV29-1	CSVEDLDAGTLFNYGYTF
TRBJ2-1	TRBD2	TRBV3-1/TRBV3-2	CASSQEVVAGPGHEQFF
TRBJ1-6	-	TRBV2	CASSGERWSPLHF
TRBJ2-3	TRBD2	TRBV13	CASSLSGWAARVAGESDTQYF
TRBJ2-7	-	TRBV7-6	CASSPPGRGGVEQYF
TRBJ2-1	-	TRBV2	CASSGSAGDYNEQFF
TRBJ2-7	TRBD2	TRBV9	CASSVGASGAYEQYF
TRBJ1-3	TRBD1	TRBV27	CASSQDGQAQRNTIYF
TRBJ2-7	-	TRBV24-1	CATSDSYSYEQYF
TRBJ2-1	TRBD1	TRBV5-1	CASSYLGQGAKGSGNEQFF
TRBJ2-7	-	TRBV14	CASSQTYYEQYF
TRBJ2-1	TRBD2	TRBV30	CAWSAGAGGPLDEQFF